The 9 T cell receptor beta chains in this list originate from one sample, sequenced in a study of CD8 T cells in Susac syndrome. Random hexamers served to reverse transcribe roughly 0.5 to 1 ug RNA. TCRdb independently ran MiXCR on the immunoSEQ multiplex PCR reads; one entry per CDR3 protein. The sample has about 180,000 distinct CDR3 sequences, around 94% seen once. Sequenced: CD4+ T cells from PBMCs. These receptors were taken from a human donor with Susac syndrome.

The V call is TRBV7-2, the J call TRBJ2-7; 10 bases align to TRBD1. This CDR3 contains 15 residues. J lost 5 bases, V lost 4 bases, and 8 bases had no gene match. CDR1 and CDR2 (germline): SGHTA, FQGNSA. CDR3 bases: TGTGCCAGCAGCTCCCCCGACAGGGGGCAAAACGAGCAGTACTTC. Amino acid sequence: CASSSPDRGQNEQYF.

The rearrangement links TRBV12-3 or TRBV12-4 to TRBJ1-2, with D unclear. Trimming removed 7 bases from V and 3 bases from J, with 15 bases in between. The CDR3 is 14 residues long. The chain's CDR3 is CASTASGAYYGYTF. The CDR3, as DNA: TGTGCCAGCACAGCCTCGGGCGCCTACTATGGCTACACCTTC.

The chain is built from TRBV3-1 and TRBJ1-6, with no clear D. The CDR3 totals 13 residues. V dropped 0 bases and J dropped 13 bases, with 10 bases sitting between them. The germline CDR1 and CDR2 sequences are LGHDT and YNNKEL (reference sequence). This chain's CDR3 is CASSQERRFPLHF. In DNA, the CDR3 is TGTGCCAGCAGCCAAGAAAGGAGGTTTCCCCTCCACTTT.

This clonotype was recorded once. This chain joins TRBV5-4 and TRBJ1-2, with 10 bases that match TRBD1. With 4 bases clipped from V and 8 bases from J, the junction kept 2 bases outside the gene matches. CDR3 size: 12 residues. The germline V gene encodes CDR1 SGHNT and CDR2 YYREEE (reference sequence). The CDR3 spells CASSQTGGGYTF. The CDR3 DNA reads TGTGCCAGCAGCCAGACAGGGGGCGGCTACACCTTC.

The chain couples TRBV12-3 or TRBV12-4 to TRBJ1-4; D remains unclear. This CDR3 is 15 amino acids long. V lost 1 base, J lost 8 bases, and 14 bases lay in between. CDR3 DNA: TGTGCCAGCAGTTTAGTTCCGTCAGTTTCCGAAAAACTGTTTTTT. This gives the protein CASSLVPSVSEKLFF.

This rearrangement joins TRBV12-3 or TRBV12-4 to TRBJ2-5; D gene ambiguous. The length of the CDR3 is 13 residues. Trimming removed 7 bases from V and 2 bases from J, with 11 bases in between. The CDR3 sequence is CASTPPGQETQYF. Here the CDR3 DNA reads TGTGCCAGCACCCCTCCCGGGCAAGAGACCCAGTACTTC.

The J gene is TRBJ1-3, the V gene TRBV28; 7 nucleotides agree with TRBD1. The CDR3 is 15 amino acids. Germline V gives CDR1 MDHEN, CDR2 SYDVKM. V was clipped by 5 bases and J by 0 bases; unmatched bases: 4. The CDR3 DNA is TGTGCCAGCAGTCCCAGGGGGAGCTCTGGAAACACCATATATTTT. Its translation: CASSPRGSSGNTIYF. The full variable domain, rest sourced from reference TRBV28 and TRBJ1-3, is DVKVTQSSRYLVKRTGEKVFLECVQDMDHENMFWYRQDPGLGLRLIYFSYDVKMKEKGDIPEGYSVSREKKERFSLILESASTNQTSMYLCASSPRGSSGNTIYFGEGSWLTVV.

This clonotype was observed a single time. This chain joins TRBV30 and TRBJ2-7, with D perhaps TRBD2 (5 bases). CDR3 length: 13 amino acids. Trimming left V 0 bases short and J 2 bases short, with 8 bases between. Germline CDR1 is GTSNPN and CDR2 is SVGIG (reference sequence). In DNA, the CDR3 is TGTGCCTGGAGTGTTTACGGGACCTACGAGCAGTACTTC. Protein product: CAWSVYGTYEQYF. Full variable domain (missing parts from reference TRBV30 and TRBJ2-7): SQTIHQWPATLVQPVGSPLSLECTVEGTSNPNLYWYRQAAGRGLQLLFYSVGIGQISSEVPQNLSASRPQDRQFILSSKKLLLSDSGFYLCAWSVYGTYEQYFGPGTRLTVT.

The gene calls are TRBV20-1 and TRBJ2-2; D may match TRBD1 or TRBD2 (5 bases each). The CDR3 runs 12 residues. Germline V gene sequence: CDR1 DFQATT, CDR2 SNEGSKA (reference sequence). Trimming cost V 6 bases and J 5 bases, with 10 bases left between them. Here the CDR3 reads CSASRETGELFF. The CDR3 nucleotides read TGCAGTGCCAGCAGGGAGACCGGGGAGCTGTTTTTT.